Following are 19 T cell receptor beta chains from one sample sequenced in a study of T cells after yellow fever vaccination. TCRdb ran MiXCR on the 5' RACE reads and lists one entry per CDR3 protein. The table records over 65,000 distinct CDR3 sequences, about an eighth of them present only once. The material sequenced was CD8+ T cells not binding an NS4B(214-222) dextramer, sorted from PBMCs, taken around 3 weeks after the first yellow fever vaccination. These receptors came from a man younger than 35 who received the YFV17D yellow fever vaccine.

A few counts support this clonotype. CDR3 DNA: TGCAGTGCTACCACCTACGGGGGGCCGAATGAGCAGTTCTTC. Encoded protein: CSATTYGGPNEQFF. The chain couples TRBV20-1 to TRBJ2-1, with D possibly matching TRBD2 (7 bases). Germline V lookup: CDR1 DFQATT, CDR2 SNEGSKA (reference sequence). The CDR3 length is 14 residues. Trimming shortened V by 4 bases and J by 7 bases, and 17 bases separated the two germline ends.

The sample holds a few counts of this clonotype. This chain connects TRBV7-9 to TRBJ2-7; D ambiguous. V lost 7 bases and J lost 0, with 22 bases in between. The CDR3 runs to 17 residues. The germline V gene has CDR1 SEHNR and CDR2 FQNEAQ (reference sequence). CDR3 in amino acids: CASTASSSSLSSYEQYV. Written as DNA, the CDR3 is TGTGCCAGCACCGCCTCCTCATCGTCCCTTAGCTCCTACGAGCAGTACGTC.

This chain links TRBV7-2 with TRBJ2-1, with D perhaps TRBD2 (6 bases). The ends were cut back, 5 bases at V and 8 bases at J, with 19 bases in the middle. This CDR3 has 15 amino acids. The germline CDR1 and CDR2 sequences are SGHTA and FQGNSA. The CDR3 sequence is CASSPGPRGLDEQFF. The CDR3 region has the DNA TGTGCCAGCAGCCCAGGACCCCGGGGGTTGGATGAGCAGTTCTTC.

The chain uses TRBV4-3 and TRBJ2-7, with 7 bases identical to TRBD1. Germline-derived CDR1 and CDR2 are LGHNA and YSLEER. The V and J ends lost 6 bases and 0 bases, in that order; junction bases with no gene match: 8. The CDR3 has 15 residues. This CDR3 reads CASRPGTETSYEQYF. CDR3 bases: TGCGCCAGCAGGCCCGGGACAGAAACCTCCTACGAGCAGTACTTC.

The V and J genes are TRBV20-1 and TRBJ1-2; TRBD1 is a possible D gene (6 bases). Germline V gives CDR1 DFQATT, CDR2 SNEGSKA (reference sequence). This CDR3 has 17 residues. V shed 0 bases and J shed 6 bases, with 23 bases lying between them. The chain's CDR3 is CSARDLGTGRIMDGYTF. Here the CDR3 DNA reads TGCAGTGCTAGAGATCTAGGCACAGGGAGAATAATGGATGGCTACACCTTC.

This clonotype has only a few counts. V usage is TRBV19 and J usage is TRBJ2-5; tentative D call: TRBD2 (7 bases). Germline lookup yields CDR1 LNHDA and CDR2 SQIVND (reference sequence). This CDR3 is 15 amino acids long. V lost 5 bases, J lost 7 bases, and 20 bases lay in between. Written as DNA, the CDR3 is TGTGCCAGTAGTCTTGATGACGGGGGGCGGCGGACCCAGTACTTC. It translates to CASSLDDGGRRTQYF.

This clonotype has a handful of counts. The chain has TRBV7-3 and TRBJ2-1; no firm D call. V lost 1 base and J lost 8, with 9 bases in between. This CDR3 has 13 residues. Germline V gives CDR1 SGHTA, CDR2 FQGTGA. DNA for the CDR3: TGTGCCAGCAGCTTAATTCTGGGCCATGAGCAGTTCTTC. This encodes CASSLILGHEQFF.

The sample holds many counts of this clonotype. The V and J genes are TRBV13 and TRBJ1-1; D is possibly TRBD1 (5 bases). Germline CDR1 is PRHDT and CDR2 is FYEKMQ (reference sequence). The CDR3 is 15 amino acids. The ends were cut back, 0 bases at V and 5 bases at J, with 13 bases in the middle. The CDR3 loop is CASSLGAGGVTEAFF. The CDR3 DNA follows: TGTGCCAGCAGCTTAGGGGCTGGGGGAGTAACTGAAGCTTTCTTT.

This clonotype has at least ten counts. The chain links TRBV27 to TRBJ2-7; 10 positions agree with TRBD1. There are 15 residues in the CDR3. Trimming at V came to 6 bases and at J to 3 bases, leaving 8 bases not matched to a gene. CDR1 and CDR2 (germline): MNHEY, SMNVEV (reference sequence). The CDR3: CASSTPGQGFYEQYF. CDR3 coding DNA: TGTGCCAGCAGCACTCCGGGACAGGGGTTCTACGAGCAGTACTTC.

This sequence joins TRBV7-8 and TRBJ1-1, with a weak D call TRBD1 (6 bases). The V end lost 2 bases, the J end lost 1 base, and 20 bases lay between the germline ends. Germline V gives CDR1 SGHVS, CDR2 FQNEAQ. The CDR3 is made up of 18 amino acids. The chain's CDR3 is CASSLRGVGARQNTEAFF. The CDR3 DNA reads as TGTGCCAGCAGCTTAAGGGGGGTCGGGGCCCGACAGAACACTGAAGCTTTCTTT.

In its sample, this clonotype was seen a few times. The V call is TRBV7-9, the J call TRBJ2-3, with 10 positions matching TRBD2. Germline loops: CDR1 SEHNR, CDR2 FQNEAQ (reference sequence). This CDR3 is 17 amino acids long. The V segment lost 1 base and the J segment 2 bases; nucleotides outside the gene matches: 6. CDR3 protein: CASSLVASGGFTDTQYF. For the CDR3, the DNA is TGTGCCAGCAGCTTAGTTGCTAGCGGGGGCTTCACAGATACGCAGTATTTT.

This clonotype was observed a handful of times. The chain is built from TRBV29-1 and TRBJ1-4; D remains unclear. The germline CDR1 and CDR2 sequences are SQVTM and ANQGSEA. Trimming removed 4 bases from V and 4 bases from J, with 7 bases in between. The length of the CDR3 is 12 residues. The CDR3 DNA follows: TGCAGCGTTGGTACGGGTAATGAAAAACTGTTTTTT. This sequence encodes CSVGTGNEKLFF.

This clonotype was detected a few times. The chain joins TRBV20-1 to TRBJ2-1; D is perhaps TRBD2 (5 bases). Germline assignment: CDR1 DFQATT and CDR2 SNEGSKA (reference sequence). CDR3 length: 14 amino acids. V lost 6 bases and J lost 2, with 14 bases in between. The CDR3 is CSAHPGETYNEQFF. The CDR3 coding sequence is TGCAGTGCCCATCCCGGGGAAACCTACAATGAGCAGTTCTTC.

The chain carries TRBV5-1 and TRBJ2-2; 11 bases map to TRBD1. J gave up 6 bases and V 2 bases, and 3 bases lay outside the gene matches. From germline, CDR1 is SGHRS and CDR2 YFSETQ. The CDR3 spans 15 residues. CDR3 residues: CASSFRTGGSGELFF. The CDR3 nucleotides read TGCGCCAGCAGCTTCCGGACAGGGGGCTCCGGGGAGCTGTTTTTT.

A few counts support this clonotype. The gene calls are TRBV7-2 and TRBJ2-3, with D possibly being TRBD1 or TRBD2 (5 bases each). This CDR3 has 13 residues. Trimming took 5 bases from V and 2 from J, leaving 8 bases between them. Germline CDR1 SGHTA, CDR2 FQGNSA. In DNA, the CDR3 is TGTGCCAGCAGCGGGACCAACACAGATACGCAGTATTTT. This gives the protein CASSGTNTDTQYF.

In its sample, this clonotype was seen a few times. CDR3 amino acids: CASSPPSTGIGELFF. DNA of the CDR3: TGTGCCAGCTCACCACCTTCGACAGGCATCGGGGAGCTGTTTTTT. The V gene is TRBV18, the J gene TRBJ2-2, with a tentative D call TRBD1 (6 bases). V lost 0 bases to trimming and J lost 7 bases, with 12 bases between them. The germline V gene has CDR1 KGHSH and CDR2 LQKENI. This CDR3 comprises 15 residues.

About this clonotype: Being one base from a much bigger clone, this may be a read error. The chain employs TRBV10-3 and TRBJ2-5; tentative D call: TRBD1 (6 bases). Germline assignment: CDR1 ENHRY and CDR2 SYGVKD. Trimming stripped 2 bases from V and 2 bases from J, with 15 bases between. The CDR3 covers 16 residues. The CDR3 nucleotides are TGTGCCATCAGTGAGCACGGACAGCCCAATCAAGAGACCCAGTACTTC. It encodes CAISEHGQPNQETQYF.

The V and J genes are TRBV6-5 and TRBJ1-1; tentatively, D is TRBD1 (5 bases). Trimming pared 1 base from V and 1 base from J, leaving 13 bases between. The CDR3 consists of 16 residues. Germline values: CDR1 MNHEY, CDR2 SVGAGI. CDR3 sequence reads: CASSYYLGQGNTEAFF. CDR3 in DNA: TGTGCCAGCAGTTACTATTTAGGGCAGGGGAACACTGAAGCTTTCTTT.

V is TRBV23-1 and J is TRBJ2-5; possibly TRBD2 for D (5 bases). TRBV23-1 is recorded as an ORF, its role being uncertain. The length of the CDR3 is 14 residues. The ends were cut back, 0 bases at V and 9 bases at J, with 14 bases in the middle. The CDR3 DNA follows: TGCGCCAGCAGTCAATCTACGGGGATTGAGGCCCAGTACTTC. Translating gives CASSQSTGIEAQYF.